These 4 T cell receptor beta chains came from one sample sequenced in a study of CD8 T cells in ankylosing spondylitis (TCRdb year 2017). The library was built by means of 5' RACE. For sequencing, an Illumina HiSeq 2500 was employed. Using fastp trimming at Q25 and MiXCR clonotype assembly, TCRdb reanalyzed the public sequencing data and kept in-frame beta chains. Rows are combined by CDR3 protein, so each entry shows the most common genes and DNA. Recorded for this sample are 450,000 to 550,000 distinct CDR3 sequences; about 5.4% of them occurred a single time. Under 4.5% of the sample goes to the ten largest clones. The antigens for these receptors are not known. General findings and caveats noted by the study authors: Blood from ankylosing spondylitis patients appeared to be characterized by a TCR beta motif composed of about eight highly homologous amino acid variants.

The specimen was blood, either unsorted or a sorted T cell fraction (not recorded which). The receptors were sampled from a male donor with ankylosing spondylitis.

In this sample, this clonotype turned up many times. This chain connects TRBV6-6 to TRBJ1-2; the D is unclear. Germline V gene data show CDR1 as MNHNY and CDR2 as SVGAGI (reference sequence). V lost 5 bases and J 8 bases, leaving 12 bases between the germline ends. This CDR3 is built from 12 residues. CDR3 nucleotides: TGTGCCAGCAGTAAAGAAAGTATCGGCTACACCTTC. Translating gives CASSKESIGYTF.

This clonotype has ten or more counts. This chain connects TRBV5-5 to TRBJ2-2; D is perhaps TRBD1 or TRBD2 (5 bases each). The CDR3 is 15 amino acids. Between the trimmed V and J ends, which lost 2 bases and 4 bases, there was a span of 12 bases. Germline CDR1 and CDR2: SGHKS and YYEKEE (reference sequence). This chain's CDR3 is CASSFPQGVTGELFF. The DNA for the CDR3 is TGTGCCAGCAGCTTCCCCCAGGGAGTCACCGGGGAGCTGTTTTTT.

This clonotype showed up many times. The rearrangement links TRBV7-2 to TRBJ2-7, with D possibly matching TRBD1 (5 bases). CDR3 length: 14 residues. CDR1 and CDR2 from the germline V gene are SGHTA and FQGNSA. Trimming left V 2 bases short and J 5 bases short, with 13 bases between. CDR3 residues: CASSLFQGSHEQYF. The CDR3 DNA reads as TGTGCCAGCAGCTTATTTCAGGGTTCCCACGAGCAGTACTTC. The full variable domain, in which reference TRBV7-2 and TRBJ2-7 provide the parts outside the CDR3, is GAGVSQSPSNKVTEKGKDVELRCDPISGHTALYWYRQSLGQGLEFLIYFQGNSAPDKSGLPSDRFSAERTGGSVSTLTIQRTQQEDSAVYLCASSLFQGSHEQYFGPGTRLTVT.

This clonotype was seen repeatedly, ten times or more. The DNA of the CDR3 is TGCAGTGCTGTAACCAGGGAAGGAGGCAATCAGCCCCAGCATTTT. The encoded protein is CSAVTREGGNQPQHF. This chain connects TRBV20-1 to TRBJ1-5; D perhaps matches TRBD1 (5 bases). The ends were cut back, 5 bases at V and 2 bases at J, with 16 bases in the middle. Germline V gives CDR1 DFQATT, CDR2 SNEGSKA (reference sequence). The CDR3 runs 15 residues.